The present TCR beta chain was sequenced within a study of cytomegalovirus exposure and HLA in healthy donors. Measured with immunoSEQ multiplex PCR; TCRdb has only the in-frame clones, and not every one. The sample has hundreds of thousands of clones, 85% to 90% seen once. The CDR3 runs 13 residues. Trimming left V 3 bases short and J 1 base short, with 7 bases between. Germline lookup yields CDR1 SGHNT and CDR2 YYREEE (reference sequence). V is TRBV5-4 and J is TRBJ2-5; no reliable D call. The sequence derives from a man younger than 35 in good health and CMV-seronegative. Sequencing input: PBMCs. CDR3 residues: CASSSPLQETQYF. In DNA form, the CDR3 reads TGTGCCAGCAGCTCCCCCCTCCAAGAGACCCAGTACTTC.